A single sample gave rise to the 7 T cell receptor beta chains below, sequenced in a study of T cell responses to AZD1222 COVID-19 vaccine. Assay: immunoSEQ multiplex PCR; the TCRdb copy retains only in-frame clones and omits some. The sample includes about 120,000 clones, 85% to 90% of them seen just once. The sample here was peripheral blood, taken 28 days after the second AZD1222 dose. The receptors were sampled from an adult who received the AZD1222 COVID-19 vaccine.

This chain connects TRBV30 to TRBJ1-6, with 8 bases identical to TRBD1. Germline CDR1 and CDR2: GTSNPN and SVGIG (reference sequence). The CDR3 covers 13 residues. V dropped 3 bases and J dropped 6; count of bases not matched to a gene: 1. The CDR3, as DNA: TGTGCCTGGAGGGACAGGGCTAATTCACCCCTCCACTTT. It codes for CAWRDRANSPLHF.

The chain carries TRBV4-2 and TRBJ2-5; 9 nucleotides agree with TRBD2. Per the germline V gene, CDR1 is LGHNA and CDR2 is YNFKEQ. CDR3 length: 16 residues. The V segment lost 0 bases and the J segment 5 bases; nucleotides outside the gene matches: 7. CDR3 bases: TGTGCCAGCAGCCAAGAGGCGATAGCGGGAGTGGAGACCCAGTACTTC. This sequence encodes CASSQEAIAGVETQYF.

The chain recombines TRBV10-3 with TRBJ1-2, with 8 bases that match TRBD1. The V gene end was trimmed by 8 bases and the J gene end by 8 bases; junction bases not matched to a gene: 7. Per germline, CDR1 ENHRY and CDR2 SYGVKD. This CDR3 has 12 amino acids. This CDR3 reads CAIPDRGGGYTF. CDR3 nucleotide sequence: TGTGCCATCCCAGACAGGGGCGGCGGCTACACCTTC.

The chain couples TRBV18 to TRBJ2-7; 8 bases match TRBD1. The CDR3 is 14 residues long. V lost 3 bases, J lost 3 bases, and 4 bases stayed unmatched. The V gene's germline CDR1 is KGHSH and CDR2 LQKENI. CDR3 loop: CASSPTGGHYEQYF. The CDR3 DNA is TGTGCCAGCTCACCCACAGGGGGGCACTACGAGCAGTACTTC.

J is TRBJ1-4 and V is TRBV28; maybe TRBD1 (5 bases). This CDR3 comprises 14 residues. CDR1 is MDHEN and CDR2 is SYDVKM in the germline V gene. V was trimmed by 6 bases and J by 2 bases, leaving 10 bases between them. The CDR3 DNA follows: TGTGCCAGCAGACCCAGGGCGACTAATGAAAAACTGTTTTTT. Translation gives CASRPRATNEKLFF.

A note on this clone: The junction shows a germline mismatch at one end, possibly a read error. The V call is TRBV6-5, the J call TRBJ1-1; 8 bases are shared with TRBD1. The germline V gene has CDR1 MNHEY and CDR2 SVGAGI. This CDR3 comprises 14 residues. CDR3 DNA: TGTGCCAGCATTTACGGACAGGGGAACACTGAAGCTTTCTTT. It specifies CASIYGQGNTEAFF.

The chain recombines TRBV10-3 with TRBJ1-5; the match to TRBD1 covers 12 bases. Per germline, CDR1 ENHRY and CDR2 SYGVKD. The J segment lost 6 bases and the V segment lost 6 bases, leaving 6 bases of the junction unmatched. This CDR3 region has 15 residues. The CDR3 here is CAIRSGTGGPQPQHF. The CDR3, as DNA: TGTGCCATCAGATCCGGGACAGGGGGCCCTCAGCCCCAGCATTTT.